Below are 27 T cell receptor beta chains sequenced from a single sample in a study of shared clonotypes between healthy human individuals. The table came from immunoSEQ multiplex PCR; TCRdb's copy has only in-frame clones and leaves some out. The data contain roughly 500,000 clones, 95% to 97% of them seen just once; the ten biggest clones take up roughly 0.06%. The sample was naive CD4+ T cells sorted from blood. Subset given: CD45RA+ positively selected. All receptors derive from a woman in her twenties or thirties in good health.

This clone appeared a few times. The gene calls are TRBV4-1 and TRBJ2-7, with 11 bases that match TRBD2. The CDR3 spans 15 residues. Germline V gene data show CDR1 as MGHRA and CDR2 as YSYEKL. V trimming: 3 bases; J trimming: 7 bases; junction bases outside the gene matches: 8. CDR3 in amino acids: CASSQDSGRGLEQYF. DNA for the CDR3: TGCGCCAGCAGCCAGGATAGCGGGAGGGGGTTGGAGCAGTACTTC.

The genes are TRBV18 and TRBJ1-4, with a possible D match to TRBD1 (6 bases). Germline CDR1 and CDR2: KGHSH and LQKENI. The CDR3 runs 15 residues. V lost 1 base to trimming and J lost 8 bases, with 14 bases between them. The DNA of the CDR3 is TGTGCCAGCTCACCACGACAGGTCGGAGGCGAAAAACTGTTTTTT. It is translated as CASSPRQVGGEKLFF.

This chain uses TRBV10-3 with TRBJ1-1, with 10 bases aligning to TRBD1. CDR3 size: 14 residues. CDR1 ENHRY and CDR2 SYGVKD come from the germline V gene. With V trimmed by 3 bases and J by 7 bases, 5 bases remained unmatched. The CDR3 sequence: CAISDGTGDYEAFF. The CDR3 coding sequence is TGTGCCATCAGTGACGGGACAGGGGATTATGAAGCTTTCTTT.

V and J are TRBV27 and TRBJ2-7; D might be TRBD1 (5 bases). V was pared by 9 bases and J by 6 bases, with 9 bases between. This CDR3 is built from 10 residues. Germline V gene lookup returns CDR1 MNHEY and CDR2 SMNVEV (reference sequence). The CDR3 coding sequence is TGTGCCAGTCCCCAGGGCGAGCAGTACTTC. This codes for CASPQGEQYF.

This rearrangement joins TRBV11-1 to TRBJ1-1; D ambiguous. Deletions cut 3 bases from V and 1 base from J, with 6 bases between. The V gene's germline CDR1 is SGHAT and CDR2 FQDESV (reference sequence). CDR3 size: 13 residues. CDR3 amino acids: CASSLPGNTEAFF. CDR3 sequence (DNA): TGTGCCAGCAGCTTGCCAGGGAACACTGAAGCTTTCTTT.

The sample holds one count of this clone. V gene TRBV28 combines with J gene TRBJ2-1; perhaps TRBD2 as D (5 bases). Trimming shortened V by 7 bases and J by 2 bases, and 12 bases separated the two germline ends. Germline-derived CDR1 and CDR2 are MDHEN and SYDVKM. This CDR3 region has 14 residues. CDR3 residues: CASMVGVPYNEQFF. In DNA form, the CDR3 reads TGTGCCAGCATGGTGGGAGTTCCCTACAATGAGCAGTTCTTC.

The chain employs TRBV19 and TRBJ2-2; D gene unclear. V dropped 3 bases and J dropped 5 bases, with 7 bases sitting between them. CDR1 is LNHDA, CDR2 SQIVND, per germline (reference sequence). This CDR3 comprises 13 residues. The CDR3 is CASSIEPTGELFF. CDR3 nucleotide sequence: TGTGCCAGTAGTATTGAACCTACCGGGGAGCTGTTTTTT. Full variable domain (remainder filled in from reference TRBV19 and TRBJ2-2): DGGITQSPKYLFRKEGQNVTLSCEQNLNHDAMYWYRQDPGQGLRLIYYSQIVNDFQKGDIAEGYSVSREKKESFPLTVTSAQKNPTAFYLCASSIEPTGELFFGEGSRLTVL.

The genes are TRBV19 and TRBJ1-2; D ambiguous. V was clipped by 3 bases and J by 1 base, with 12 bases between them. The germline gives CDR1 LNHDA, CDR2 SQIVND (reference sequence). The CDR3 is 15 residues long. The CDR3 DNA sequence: TGTGCCAGTAGTATCCGGACGGCCGTTAACTATGGCTACACCTTC. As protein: CASSIRTAVNYGYTF.

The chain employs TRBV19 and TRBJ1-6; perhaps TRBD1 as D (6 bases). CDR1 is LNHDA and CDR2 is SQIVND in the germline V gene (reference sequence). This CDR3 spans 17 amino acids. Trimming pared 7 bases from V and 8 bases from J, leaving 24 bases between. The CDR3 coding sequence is TGTGCCAGTAAAGAGACAGGACAAGAGGTTGGATATTCACCCCTCCACTTT. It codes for CASKETGQEVGYSPLHF.

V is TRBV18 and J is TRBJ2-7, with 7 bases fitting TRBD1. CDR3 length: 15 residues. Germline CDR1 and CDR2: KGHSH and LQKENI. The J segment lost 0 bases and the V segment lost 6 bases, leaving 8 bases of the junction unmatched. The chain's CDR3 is CASSPRQGTSYEQYF. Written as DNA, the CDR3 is TGTGCCAGCTCGCCGCGACAGGGAACCTCCTACGAGCAGTACTTC. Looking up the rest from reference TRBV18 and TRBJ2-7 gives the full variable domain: NAGVMQNPRHLVRRRGQEARLRCSPMKGHSHVYWYRQLPEEGLKFMVYLQKENIIDESGMPKERFSAEFPKEGPSILRIQQVVRGDSAAYFCASSPRQGTSYEQYFGPGTRLTVT.

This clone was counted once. DNA for the CDR3: TGCGCCAGCAGCCAAGATTGGGCAGGGTTTTCCAACTATGGCTACACCTTC. Its protein is CASSQDWAGFSNYGYTF. This chain uses TRBV4-1 with TRBJ1-2; perhaps TRBD1 as D (5 bases). Germline loops: CDR1 MGHRA, CDR2 YSYEKL. The CDR3 has 17 amino acids. The V end was cut by 0 bases, the J end by 2 bases, with 16 bases between.

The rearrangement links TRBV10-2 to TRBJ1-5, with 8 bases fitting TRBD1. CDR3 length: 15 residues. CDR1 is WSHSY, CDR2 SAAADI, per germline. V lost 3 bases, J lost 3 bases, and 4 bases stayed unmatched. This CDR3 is CASSDGQGINQPQHF. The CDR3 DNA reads TGCGCCAGCAGTGATGGACAGGGAATCAATCAGCCCCAGCATTTT.

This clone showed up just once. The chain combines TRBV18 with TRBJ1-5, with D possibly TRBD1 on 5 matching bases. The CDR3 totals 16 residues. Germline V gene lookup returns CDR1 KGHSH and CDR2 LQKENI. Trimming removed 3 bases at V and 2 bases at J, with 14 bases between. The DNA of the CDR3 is TGTGCCAGCTCACCCTTTGACAGCGGTGGCAATCAGCCCCAGCATTTT. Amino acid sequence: CASSPFDSGGNQPQHF.

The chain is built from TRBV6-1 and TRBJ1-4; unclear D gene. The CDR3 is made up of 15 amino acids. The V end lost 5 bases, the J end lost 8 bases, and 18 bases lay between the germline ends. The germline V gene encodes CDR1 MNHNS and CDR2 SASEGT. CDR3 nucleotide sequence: TGTGCCAGCAGTTCTCCGGGGAACTATGGCGAAAAACTGTTTTTT. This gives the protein CASSSPGNYGEKLFF.

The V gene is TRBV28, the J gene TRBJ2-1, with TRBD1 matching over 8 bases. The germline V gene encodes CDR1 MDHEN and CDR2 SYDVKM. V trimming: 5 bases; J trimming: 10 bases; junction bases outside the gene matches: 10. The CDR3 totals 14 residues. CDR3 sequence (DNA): TGTGCCAGCAGTCCAGGGGGCGAAATAGGGGAGCAGTTCTTC. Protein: CASSPGGEIGEQFF.

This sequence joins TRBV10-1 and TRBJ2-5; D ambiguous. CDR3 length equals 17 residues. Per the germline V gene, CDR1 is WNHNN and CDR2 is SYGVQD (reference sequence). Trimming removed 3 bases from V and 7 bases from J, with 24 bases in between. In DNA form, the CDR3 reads TGCGCCAGCAGTGAAGTCGCAACAACGACCCTCTTAGCGACCCAGTACTTC. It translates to CASSEVATTTLLATQYF.

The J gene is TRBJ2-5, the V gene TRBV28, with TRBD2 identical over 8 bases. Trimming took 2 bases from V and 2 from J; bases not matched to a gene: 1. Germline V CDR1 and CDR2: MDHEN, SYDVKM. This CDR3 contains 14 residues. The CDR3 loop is CASSLPGGQETQYF. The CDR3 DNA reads TGTGCCAGCAGTTTACCGGGAGGGCAAGAGACCCAGTACTTC. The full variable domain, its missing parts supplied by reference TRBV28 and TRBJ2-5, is DVKVTQSSRYLVKRTGEKVFLECVQDMDHENMFWYRQDPGLGLRLIYFSYDVKMKEKGDIPEGYSVSREKKERFSLILESASTNQTSMYLCASSLPGGQETQYFGPGTRLLVL.

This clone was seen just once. As DNA, the CDR3 is TGTGCCAGCACCGGACAGGGTACTGACACTGAAGCTTTCTTT. As protein: CASTGQGTDTEAFF. The chain has TRBV2 and TRBJ1-1; TRBD1 matches 8 bases. Looked up from germline, CDR1 is SNHLY and CDR2 is FYNNEI. The CDR3 contains 14 residues. With 7 bases clipped from V and 3 bases from J, the junction kept 7 bases outside the gene matches.

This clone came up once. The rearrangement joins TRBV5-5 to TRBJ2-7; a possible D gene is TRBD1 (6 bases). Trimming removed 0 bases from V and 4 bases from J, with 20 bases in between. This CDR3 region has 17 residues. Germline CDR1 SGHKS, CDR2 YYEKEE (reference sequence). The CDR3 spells CASSLGAGTGTMYEQYF. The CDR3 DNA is TGTGCCAGCAGCTTGGGTGCCGGAACAGGGACGATGTACGAGCAGTACTTC.

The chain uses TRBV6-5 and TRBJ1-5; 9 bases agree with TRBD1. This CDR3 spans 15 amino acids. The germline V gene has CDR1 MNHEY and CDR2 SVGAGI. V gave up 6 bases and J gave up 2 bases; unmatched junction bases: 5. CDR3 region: CASSYDRGGNQPQHF. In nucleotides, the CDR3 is TGTGCCAGCAGCTATGACAGGGGGGGCAATCAGCCCCAGCATTTT.

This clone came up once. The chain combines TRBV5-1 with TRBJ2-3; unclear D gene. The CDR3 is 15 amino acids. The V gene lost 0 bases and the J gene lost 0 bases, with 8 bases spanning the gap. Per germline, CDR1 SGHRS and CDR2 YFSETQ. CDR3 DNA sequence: TGCGCCAGCAGCTTGGACAGAACTAGCACAGATACGCAGTATTTT. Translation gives CASSLDRTSTDTQYF.

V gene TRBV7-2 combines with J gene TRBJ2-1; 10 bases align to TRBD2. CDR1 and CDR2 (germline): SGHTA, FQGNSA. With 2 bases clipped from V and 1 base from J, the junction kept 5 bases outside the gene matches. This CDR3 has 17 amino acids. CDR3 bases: TGTGCCAGCAGCTTAAGGTGGGGACTAGCGTCCTACAATGAGCAGTTCTTC. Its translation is CASSLRWGLASYNEQFF. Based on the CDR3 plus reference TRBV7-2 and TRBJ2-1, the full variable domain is GAGVSQSPSNKVTEKGKDVELRCDPISGHTALYWYRQSLGQGLEFLIYFQGNSAPDKSGLPSDRFSAERTGGSVSTLTIQRTQQEDSAVYLCASSLRWGLASYNEQFFGPGTRLTVL.

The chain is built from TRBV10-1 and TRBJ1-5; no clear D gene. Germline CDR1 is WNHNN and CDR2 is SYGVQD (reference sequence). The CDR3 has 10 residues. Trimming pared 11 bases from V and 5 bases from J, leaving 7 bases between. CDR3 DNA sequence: TGCGCCGTACTACATCAGCCCCAGCATTTT. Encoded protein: CAVLHQPQHF.

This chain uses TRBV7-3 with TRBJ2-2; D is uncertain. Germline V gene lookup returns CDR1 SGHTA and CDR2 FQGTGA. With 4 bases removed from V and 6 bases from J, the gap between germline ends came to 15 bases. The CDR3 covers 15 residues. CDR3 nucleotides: TGTGCCAGCAGCTCAAATTTGGGTCTGCCCGGGGAGCTGTTTTTT. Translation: CASSSNLGLPGELFF.

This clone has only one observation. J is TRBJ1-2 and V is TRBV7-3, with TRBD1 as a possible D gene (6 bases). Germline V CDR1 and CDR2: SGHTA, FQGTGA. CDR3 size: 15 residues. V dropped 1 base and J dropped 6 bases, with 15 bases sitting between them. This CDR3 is CASSLSLTGWHGYTF. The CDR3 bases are TGTGCCAGCAGCTTAAGCTTAACAGGGTGGCATGGCTACACCTTC.

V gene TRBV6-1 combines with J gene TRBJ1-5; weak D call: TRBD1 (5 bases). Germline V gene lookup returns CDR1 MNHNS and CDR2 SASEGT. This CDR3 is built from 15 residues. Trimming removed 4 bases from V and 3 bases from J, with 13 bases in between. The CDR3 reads CASSAGTSFNQPQHF. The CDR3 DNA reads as TGTGCCAGCAGTGCCGGGACCTCTTTCAATCAGCCCCAGCATTTT.

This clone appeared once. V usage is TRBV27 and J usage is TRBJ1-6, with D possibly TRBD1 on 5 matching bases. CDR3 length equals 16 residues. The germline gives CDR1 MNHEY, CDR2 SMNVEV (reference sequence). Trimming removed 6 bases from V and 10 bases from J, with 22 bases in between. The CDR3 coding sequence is TGTGCCAGCAGGGAGAAACCGGGACCGGTGCAATCACCCCTCCACTTT. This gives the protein CASREKPGPVQSPLHF.